Listed here are 27 T cell receptor beta chains from one sample, sequenced in a study of T cells in Graves' hyperthyroidism and ophthalmopathy. RNA transcripts yielded amplified TCR beta CDR3 regions. During a first-round RT-PCR of the TCR CDR3, the HTBI primer set was used. TCRdb re-called the multiplex PCR reads with MiXCR, one entry per CDR3 protein. The sample records roughly 280,000 distinct CDR3 sequences, about 20% being singletons. Sequencing input: blood. Every receptor here comes from a man aged 25 to 45 with Graves' ophthalmopathy.

This clonotype was detected many times. The J gene is TRBJ2-1, the V gene TRBV30; D unresolved. The CDR3 consists of 12 residues. CDR1 and CDR2 (germline): GTSNPN, SVGIG (reference sequence). Trimming took 1 base from V and 10 from J, leaving 11 bases between them. CDR3 protein: CAWSELTREQFF. CDR3 nucleotide sequence: TGTGCCTGGAGTGAGCTGACGAGGGAGCAGTTCTTC.

This clonotype was detected a few times. The rearrangement uses TRBV5-1 and TRBJ1-4; TRBD1 agrees at 11 bases. Germline V CDR1 and CDR2: SGHRS, YFSETQ. V was pared by 5 bases and J by 8 bases, with 8 bases of the junction left unmatched. The CDR3 has 15 amino acids. The CDR3 spells CASRARTGGNEKLFF. For the CDR3, the DNA is TGCGCCAGCAGGGCCAGGACAGGGGGCAACGAAAAACTGTTTTTT.

This clonotype was counted between two and nine times. An end of the junction differs from the germline gene, which may be a read error. This chain joins TRBV2 and TRBJ1-5; D is perhaps TRBD1 (5 bases). This CDR3 has 16 amino acids. The germline V gene encodes CDR1 SNHLY and CDR2 FYNNEI. This chain's CDR3 is CASSEALAGKNRPQHF. In DNA, the CDR3 is TGTGCCAGCAGTGAAGCGCTTGCAGGGAAAAATCGGCCCCAGCATTTT.

This chain links TRBV11-2 with TRBJ2-7; TRBD2 might be the D (5 bases). This CDR3 is built from 16 residues. The germline gives CDR1 SGHAT, CDR2 FQNNGV. Trimming took 4 bases from V and 0 from J, leaving 16 bases between them. This chain's CDR3 is CASSSRGLKASYEQYF. The CDR3 DNA is TGTGCCAGCAGCTCCCGGGGTCTTAAGGCCTCCTACGAGCAGTACTTC.

V usage is TRBV29-1 and J usage is TRBJ2-7; D call uncertain. Deletions cut 5 bases from V and 0 bases from J, with 8 bases between. The CDR3 is 12 amino acids. CDR1 is SQVTM and CDR2 is ANQGSEA in the germline V gene. CDR3 sequence reads: CSVTASSYEQYF. CDR3 bases: TGCAGCGTTACCGCCAGCTCCTACGAGCAGTACTTC.

DNA of the CDR3: TGTGCCAGCAGGGGACAGGGGGAGACCCAGTACTTC. This sequence encodes CASRGQGETQYF. The chain carries TRBV28 and TRBJ2-5; TRBD1 agrees at 10 bases. Germline CDR1 and CDR2: MDHEN and SYDVKM. J lost 5 bases, V lost 6 bases, and 0 bases had no gene match. The CDR3 has 12 amino acids.

The rearrangement joins TRBV5-1 to TRBJ2-5; D possibly uses TRBD1 or TRBD2 (5 bases each). The V gene lost 3 bases and the J gene lost 5 bases, with 11 bases spanning the gap. CDR1 is SGHRS and CDR2 is YFSETQ in the germline V gene. The CDR3 extends over 13 amino acids. The CDR3 DNA is TGCGCCAGCAGCTGGAGTTGGGGGGAGACCCAGTACTTC. Encoded protein: CASSWSWGETQYF.

This clonotype was observed a handful of times. V gene TRBV7-3 combines with J gene TRBJ1-2, with D possibly being TRBD1 (5 bases). The CDR3 contains 14 residues. V dropped 4 bases and J dropped 8 bases, with 17 bases sitting between them. Germline CDR1 is SGHTA and CDR2 is FQGTGA. The CDR3 protein is CASSSRPGEGGYTF. Here the CDR3 DNA reads TGTGCCAGCAGCTCCAGGCCGGGGGAAGGAGGCTACACCTTC.

Many counts were recorded for this clonotype. The chain uses TRBV20-1 and TRBJ2-7, with TRBD2 matching over 14 bases. Trimming removed 4 bases from V and 1 base from J; junction bases left unmatched: 6. The CDR3 runs 16 residues. Germline V gene lookup returns CDR1 DFQATT and CDR2 SNEGSKA (reference sequence). In DNA, the CDR3 is TGCAGTGCTACCGGGACTAGCGGGAGACTTTCCTACGAGCAGTACTTC. Its protein is CSATGTSGRLSYEQYF.

With regard to this clonotype: At one boundary the junction diverges from the germline segment, which might be a read error. J is TRBJ1-1 and V is TRBV20-1, with D perhaps TRBD1 (5 bases). The CDR3 length is 15 residues. CDR1 and CDR2 (germline): DFQATT, SNEGSKA (reference sequence). The DNA for the CDR3 is TGCAGTGCTAGAGCTAGGGGTGCGCGGAACACTGAAGCTCTCTTT. The encoded protein is CSARARGARNTEALF.

The chain employs TRBV7-6 and TRBJ2-7; 11 nucleotides align to TRBD1. The CDR3 runs to 13 residues. Per the germline V gene, CDR1 is SGHVS and CDR2 is FNYEAQ. V lost 4 bases and J lost 5; bases outside the gene matches: 1. The CDR3 is CASSSGQGDEQYF. The DNA of the CDR3 is TGTGCCAGCAGCTCGGGACAGGGGGACGAGCAGTACTTC.

Concerning this clonotype itself: At one boundary the junction diverges from the germline segment, which might be a read error. The chain is built from TRBV30 and TRBJ2-7; 10 bases align to TRBD2. Germline V CDR1 and CDR2: GTSNPN, SVGIG (reference sequence). There are 14 residues in the CDR3. The CDR3: CARSGPSGSGEQYF. CDR3 in DNA: TGTGCCCGGAGTGGTCCTAGCGGGAGCGGGGAGCAGTACTTC.

This chain joins TRBV14 and TRBJ2-1; D is undetermined. The CDR3 contains 15 residues. With 0 bases removed from V and 6 bases from J, the gap between germline ends came to 12 bases. Germline CDR1 reads SGHDN; CDR2 reads FVKESK. CDR3 sequence (DNA): TGTGCCAGCAGCCAAGAAGGCGAGTGGGTCAATGAGCAGTTCTTC. It translates to CASSQEGEWVNEQFF.

V and J are TRBV5-1 and TRBJ1-1; the D gene is possibly TRBD1 (5 bases). The V end lost 5 bases, the J end lost 9 bases, and 23 bases lay between the germline ends. The CDR3 spans 15 residues. Germline V lookup: CDR1 SGHRS, CDR2 YFSETQ. CDR3 in DNA: TGCGCCAGCAGTCGGCCAGAGGGGAGCACAAAACAAGCTTTCTTT. Translation: CASSRPEGSTKQAFF.

This sequence joins TRBV20-1 and TRBJ2-1; D call uncertain. CDR3 length equals 14 residues. Germline values: CDR1 DFQATT, CDR2 SNEGSKA (reference sequence). Trimming took off 1 base at V and 5 bases at J, with 12 bases between the two ends. CDR3 in DNA: TGCAGTGCTAGAGTACAAGTTAACGACAATGAGCAGTTCTTC. Residues: CSARVQVNDNEQFF.

At least ten counts were recorded for this clonotype. The junction departs from germline at one end; a sequencing error may be responsible. In nucleotides, the CDR3 is TGTGCTAGCAGCCCAGGGGGGGTAGCGGGAGACTACGAGCAGTACTTC. This translates into CASSPGGVAGDYEQYF. The V gene is TRBV7-7, the J gene TRBJ2-7; 9 bases match TRBD2. The CDR3 has 16 residues. From germline, CDR1 is SSHAT and CDR2 FNYEAQ (reference sequence).

The J gene is TRBJ1-2, the V gene TRBV12-3 or TRBV12-4, with 8 bases fitting TRBD1. The J segment lost 4 bases and the V segment lost 2 bases, leaving 6 bases of the junction unmatched. This CDR3 has 15 residues. The CDR3 here is CASSLSNRGVYGYTF. CDR3 nucleotides: TGTGCCAGCAGTTTATCAAACAGGGGGGTCTATGGCTACACCTTC.

The gene calls are TRBV5-1 and TRBJ2-7; no reliable D call. Trimming pared 5 bases from V and 6 bases from J, leaving 12 bases between. CDR3 length: 12 residues. Germline V gives CDR1 SGHRS, CDR2 YFSETQ. The CDR3 DNA is TGCGCCAGCAGGAGCGACCCTTCCGAGCAGTACTTC. Its protein is CASRSDPSEQYF.

This clonotype has just a few counts. The genes are TRBV2 and TRBJ1-4; D possibly corresponds to TRBD1 (5 bases). CDR1 SNHLY and CDR2 FYNNEI come from the germline V gene. V lost 9 bases and J 5 bases, leaving 13 bases between the germline ends. This CDR3 spans 13 amino acids. The CDR3 bases are TGTGCCAGGGCCGGACAAGGGAATGAAAAACTGTTTTTT. This codes for CARAGQGNEKLFF.

This chain links TRBV6-1 with TRBJ1-2; D is unclear. The germline V gene has CDR1 MNHNS and CDR2 SASEGT. The V end lost 5 bases, the J end lost 7 bases, and 17 bases lay between the germline ends. The length of the CDR3 is 14 residues. The CDR3 DNA reads TGTGCCAGCAGTACGGTGGGGTCGAGTGTTGGCTACACCTTC. It codes for CASSTVGSSVGYTF.

This clonotype was observed a few times. V gene TRBV30 combines with J gene TRBJ2-2; possible D gene TRBD1, 5 bases. The CDR3 is 14 residues long. V lost 8 bases, J lost 1 base, and 14 bases lay in between. In germline, CDR1 is GTSNPN, CDR2 SVGIG (reference sequence). CDR3 sequence (DNA): TGTGCCGAGCCAAAGGGGCTGAACACCGGGGAGCTGTTTTTT. Its protein product is CAEPKGLNTGELFF. Full variable domain (remainder filled in from reference TRBV30 and TRBJ2-2): SQTIHQWPATLVQPVGSPLSLECTVEGTSNPNLYWYRQAAGRGLQLLFYSVGIGQISSEVPQNLSASRPQDRQFILSSKKLLLSDSGFYLCAEPKGLNTGELFFGEGSRLTVL.

This chain joins TRBV28 and TRBJ2-1; D is undetermined. CDR3 size: 14 residues. Germline CDR1 is MDHEN and CDR2 is SYDVKM. Trimming pared 2 bases from V and 6 bases from J, leaving 11 bases between. The CDR3 protein is CASSLQARSNEQFF. The CDR3 coding sequence is TGTGCCAGCAGTTTACAGGCGCGGAGCAATGAGCAGTTCTTC.

In its sample, this clonotype was seen many times. The chain uses TRBV7-2 and TRBJ1-5; D perhaps matches TRBD1 (5 bases). V was trimmed by 5 bases and J by 4 bases, leaving 12 bases between them. The CDR3 totals 14 residues. From germline, CDR1 is SGHTA and CDR2 FQGNSA. CDR3 residues: CASSVWGGNQPQHF. CDR3 sequence (DNA): TGTGCCAGCAGCGTGTGGGGGGGGAATCAGCCCCAGCATTTT.

The V call is TRBV27, the J call TRBJ2-1; D gene ambiguous. CDR1 is MNHEY, CDR2 SMNVEV, per germline (reference sequence). V shed 6 bases and J shed 5 bases, with 11 bases lying between them. The CDR3 is made up of 13 amino acids. The CDR3 reads CASSPVSHNEQFF. Written as DNA, the CDR3 is TGTGCCAGCAGCCCAGTGTCTCACAATGAGCAGTTCTTC.

The chain employs TRBV20-1 and TRBJ2-1, with D possibly matching TRBD2 (5 bases). CDR1 is DFQATT and CDR2 is SNEGSKA in the germline V gene (reference sequence). Trimming removed 6 bases from V and 2 bases from J, with 14 bases in between. There are 14 residues in the CDR3. Here the CDR3 reads CSANRGPPYNEQFF. The DNA for the CDR3 is TGCAGTGCCAACCGCGGGCCGCCCTACAATGAGCAGTTCTTC.

The chain combines TRBV7-2 with TRBJ2-2, with D tentatively TRBD1 (6 bases). V was clipped by 6 bases and J by 7 bases, with 15 bases between them. Germline values: CDR1 SGHTA, CDR2 FQGNSA. This CDR3 has 14 residues. CDR3 loop: CASRGGTGRGELFF. The CDR3 nucleotides read TGTGCCAGCAGAGGGGGAACGGGGCGCGGGGAGCTGTTTTTT.

The rearrangement links TRBV10-1 to TRBJ2-1; D unresolved. The CDR3 covers 13 residues. Germline assignment: CDR1 WNHNN and CDR2 SYGVQD (reference sequence). V shed 0 bases and J shed 12 bases, with 12 bases lying between them. CDR3 sequence reads: CASSESGRILQFF. DNA of the CDR3: TGCGCCAGCAGTGAGTCCGGGCGGATACTGCAGTTCTTC.